This passage covers 30 T cell receptor beta chains from one sample sequenced in a study of cytomegalovirus exposure and HLA in healthy donors. The PCR had 60 Vbeta and 13 Jbeta primers. Some clones are missing from TCRdb's copy, which holds only in-frame ones; the method was immunoSEQ multiplex PCR. The data show over 150,000 clones, 70% to 80% seen once. Sequenced sample: PBMCs. The receptors originated from a young man in good health and CMV-seronegative.

The rearrangement links TRBV9 to TRBJ1-2, with 7 positions matching TRBD1. CDR1 SGDLS and CDR2 YYNGEE come from the germline V gene. The V segment lost 2 bases and the J segment 2 bases; nucleotides outside the gene matches: 0. The CDR3 has 13 residues. CDR3 loop: CASSVGQNYGYTF. The CDR3 DNA reads as TGTGCCAGCAGCGTGGGACAGAACTATGGCTACACCTTC.

The chain joins TRBV6-1 to TRBJ1-2; D might be TRBD1 (6 bases). The CDR3 is 12 amino acids. Germline V gives CDR1 MNHNS, CDR2 SASEGT. V shed 7 bases and J shed 8 bases, with 14 bases lying between them. CDR3 sequence reads: CASTRGTYGYTF. The DNA of the CDR3 is TGTGCCAGCACCCGTGGGACATACGGCTACACCTTC.

This clone turned up a few times. Written as DNA, the CDR3 is TGTGCCAGCAGCCGGGGAAGTCTAGACACCGGGGAGCTGTTTTTT. It is translated as CASSRGSLDTGELFF. V is TRBV5-4 and J is TRBJ2-2; the D gene is possibly TRBD2 (5 bases). Germline V gene data show CDR1 as SGHNT and CDR2 as YYREEE (reference sequence). The V gene lost 4 bases and the J gene lost 3 bases, with 13 bases spanning the gap. CDR3 size: 15 residues.

The genes are TRBV4-2 and TRBJ2-2; 12 positions agree with TRBD2. The CDR3 loop spans 19 amino acids. The J segment lost 5 bases and the V segment lost 0 bases, leaving 10 bases of the junction unmatched. Germline V gene lookup returns CDR1 LGHNA and CDR2 YNFKEQ. This CDR3 is CASSQESLAGGPGTGELFF. Written as DNA, the CDR3 is TGTGCCAGCAGCCAAGAGTCACTAGCGGGGGGCCCGGGTACCGGGGAGCTGTTTTTT.

The count of this clone is one. The J gene is TRBJ2-5, the V gene TRBV2; D may be TRBD1 (6 bases). The J call may be faulty, since TRBJ2-7 better matches the DNA end. The germline V gene has CDR1 SNHLY and CDR2 FYNNEI. The CDR3 is 13 amino acids. The CDR3 is CASSAGGPYEQYF. For the CDR3, the DNA is TGTGCCAGCAGTGCTGGGGGCCCCTACGAGCAGTACTTC.

This rearrangement joins TRBV11-2 to TRBJ2-7, with D possibly being TRBD2 (6 bases). CDR1 and CDR2 (germline): SGHAT, FQNNGV. Trimming took 5 bases from V and 5 from J, leaving 19 bases between them. The CDR3 covers 15 residues. The CDR3 coding sequence is TGTGCCAGCAGCCCTTTCGGGGGTCCCCCCGACGAGCAGTACTTC. Its translation is CASSPFGGPPDEQYF.

The rearrangement joins TRBV5-1 to TRBJ2-1, with 7 bases aligning to TRBD2. This CDR3 is 14 amino acids long. CDR1 SGHRS and CDR2 YFSETQ come from the germline V gene. V dropped 4 bases and J dropped 7; count of bases not matched to a gene: 8. The CDR3 region is CASSPVGGGNEQFF. DNA of the CDR3: TGCGCCAGCAGCCCCGTTGGGGGGGGGAATGAGCAGTTCTTC.

The count of this clone is one. The chain employs TRBV19 and TRBJ2-5; D is perhaps TRBD1 (7 bases). The germline CDR1 and CDR2 sequences are LNHDA and SQIVND (reference sequence). This CDR3 has 14 amino acids. V lost 5 bases and J lost 4, with 14 bases in between. The CDR3 sequence is CASSAGYRGETQYF. The CDR3 region has the DNA TGTGCCAGTAGTGCGGGATACAGGGGAGAGACCCAGTACTTC.

The chain carries TRBV4-1 and TRBJ2-1; D may be TRBD1 (6 bases). The germline gives CDR1 MGHRA, CDR2 YSYEKL. The length of the CDR3 is 16 residues. V lost 4 bases and J 4 bases, leaving 17 bases between the germline ends. The CDR3 DNA reads TGCGCCAGCAGCCTCCTGGTTGGGGGCGGGTACAATGAGCAGTTCTTC. Its protein is CASSLLVGGGYNEQFF.

The V call is TRBV30, the J call TRBJ2-2, with TRBD1 matching 7 bases. V was pared by 3 bases and J by 2 bases, with 6 bases of the junction left unmatched. Germline V gene data show CDR1 as GTSNPN and CDR2 as SVGIG (reference sequence). This CDR3 spans 15 amino acids. CDR3 in DNA: TGTGCCTGGAGAGCACAGGGGATCAACACCGGGGAGCTGTTTTTT. The encoded protein is CAWRAQGINTGELFF.

V is TRBV7-9 and J is TRBJ2-7; no reliable D call. V was trimmed by 0 bases and J by 0 bases, leaving 12 bases between them. Germline CDR1 and CDR2: SEHNR and FQNEAQ (reference sequence). This CDR3 is built from 16 residues. The CDR3 DNA sequence: TGTGCCAGCAGCTTAGCGCCAGATAGGAGCTCCTACGAGCAGTACTTC. Translating it yields CASSLAPDRSSYEQYF.

J is TRBJ2-1 and V is TRBV9; 9 bases match TRBD1. Germline trimming cut 4 bases from V and 6 bases from J; bases unmatched to any gene: 11. Germline V CDR1 and CDR2: SGDLS, YYNGEE. The CDR3 consists of 16 residues. CDR3 nucleotide sequence: TGTGCCAGCAGCCCGAGATGGAGGACAGGGGCCAATGAGCAGTTCTTC. Amino acid sequence: CASSPRWRTGANEQFF.

The rearrangement uses TRBV5-1 and TRBJ2-3, with 11 nucleotides matching TRBD2. The junction had 3 bases not matched to a gene; V was cut back by 2 bases and J by 1 base. Looked up from germline, CDR1 is SGHRS and CDR2 is YFSETQ. The CDR3 covers 16 residues. The CDR3 DNA sequence: TGCGCCAGCAGCTTCCTAGCGGGGGGAGGCACAGATACGCAGTATTTT. Protein: CASSFLAGGGTDTQYF. The whole variable domain, remainder taken from reference TRBV5-1 and TRBJ2-3, is KAGVTQTPRYLIKTRGQQVTLSCSPISGHRSVSWYQQTPGQGLQFLFEYFSETQRNKGNFPGRFSGRQFSNSRSEMNVSTLELGDSALYLCASSFLAGGGTDTQYFGPGTRLTVL.

Turning to this clone: A read error may account for a junction end that differs from germline. This chain uses TRBV30 with TRBJ1-2; TRBD1 matches 10 bases. CDR1 GTSNPN and CDR2 SVGIG come from the germline V gene (reference sequence). The CDR3 has 12 amino acids. Here the CDR3 DNA reads TGTGCCTGGAGTGGACAGGGGGCCGGCTACCCCTTC. Its translation is CAWSGQGAGYPF.

This CDR3 reads CASSHGLAEETQYF. The CDR3 DNA follows: TGTGCCAGCAGCCATGGACTAGCAGAAGAGACCCAGTACTTC. This chain joins TRBV5-4 and TRBJ2-5; 8 nucleotides line up with TRBD2. The CDR3 length is 14 residues. With V trimmed by 4 bases and J by 3 bases, 5 bases remained unmatched. Germline V CDR1 and CDR2: SGHNT, YYREEE (reference sequence).

This clone was seen once. The chain links TRBV18 to TRBJ2-2; D might be TRBD1 (6 bases). The CDR3 consists of 18 residues. V shed 3 bases and J shed 4 bases, with 21 bases lying between them. Germline V CDR1 and CDR2: KGHSH, LQKENI. The CDR3 region is CASSPKTSGATGTGELFF. The DNA of the CDR3 is TGTGCCAGCTCACCGAAAACCTCAGGGGCAACGGGCACCGGGGAGCTGTTTTTT.

This chain connects TRBV25-1 to TRBJ2-1; D remains ambiguous. CDR1 MGHDK and CDR2 SYGVNS come from the germline V gene. The ends were cut back, 4 bases at V and 9 bases at J, with 7 bases in the middle. This CDR3 has 11 residues. CDR3 in DNA: TGTGCCAGCAGTGCGGGTTTTGAGCAGTTCTTC. It specifies CASSAGFEQFF. The full variable domain, completed using reference TRBV25-1 and TRBJ2-1, is EADIYQTPRYLVIGTGKKITLECSQTMGHDKMYWYQQDPGMELHLIHYSYGVNSTEKGDLSSESTVSRIRTEHFPLTLESARPSHTSQYLCASSAGFEQFFGPGTRLTVL.

The gene calls are TRBV6-5 and TRBJ2-7; the D gene is possibly TRBD1 (5 bases). Germline values: CDR1 MNHEY, CDR2 SVGAGI. V was trimmed by 7 bases and J by 4 bases, leaving 17 bases between them. The CDR3 spans 14 residues. The CDR3 here is CASKETTGPYEQYF. CDR3 DNA sequence: TGTGCCAGCAAGGAAACAACAGGTCCGTACGAGCAGTACTTC.

The chain links TRBV5-1 to TRBJ1-4, with 7 positions matching TRBD1. Per the germline V gene, CDR1 is SGHRS and CDR2 is YFSETQ. V gave up 0 bases and J gave up 7 bases; unmatched junction bases: 6. The length of the CDR3 is 15 residues. CDR3 sequence: CASSLVQGNFEKLFF. The CDR3 coding sequence is TGCGCCAGCAGCTTGGTACAGGGGAATTTTGAAAAACTGTTTTTT.

The chain uses TRBV6-5 and TRBJ2-1; TRBD2 matches at 11 bases. V lost 6 bases and J lost 9; bases outside the gene matches: 4. Germline values: CDR1 MNHEY, CDR2 SVGAGI. The CDR3 is made up of 13 amino acids. The CDR3 loop is CASRELAGGEQFF. CDR3 in DNA: TGTGCCAGCAGGGAGCTAGCGGGGGGTGAGCAGTTCTTC.

This clone was counted once. The chain joins TRBV28 to TRBJ1-3; no definite D call. Per the germline V gene, CDR1 is MDHEN and CDR2 is SYDVKM. Deletions cut 5 bases from V and 4 bases from J, with 15 bases between. There are 15 residues in the CDR3. Here the CDR3 reads CASSEVGELGNTIYF. The CDR3 nucleotides are TGTGCCAGCAGTGAGGTGGGAGAGCTCGGAAACACCATATATTTT.

The chain joins TRBV5-1 to TRBJ2-2; 9 positions match TRBD1. Germline CDR1 and CDR2: SGHRS and YFSETQ. This CDR3 comprises 17 residues. After removal of 4 bases from V and 2 bases from J, the junction contained 9 bases not matched to a gene. The CDR3 sequence: CASSGLPGQGNTGELFF. DNA for the CDR3: TGCGCCAGCAGCGGATTACCGGGACAGGGAAACACCGGGGAGCTGTTTTTT.

The genes are TRBV29-1 and TRBJ1-3; D is unresolved. The CDR3 contains 13 residues. The germline gives CDR1 SQVTM, CDR2 ANQGSEA. V was shortened by 3 bases and J by 4 bases, with 10 bases between the two germline ends. CDR3 coding DNA: TGCAGCGTTGAGGCCGGGAGGGGAAACACCATATATTTT. It specifies CSVEAGRGNTIYF.

Concerning this clone itself: The sample contains more than one DNA sequence encoding this CDR3. This chain links TRBV5-1 with TRBJ1-1; TRBD1 agrees at 7 bases. This CDR3 has 14 amino acids. Germline loops: CDR1 SGHRS, CDR2 YFSETQ. V lost 0 bases, J lost 5 bases, and 4 bases stayed unmatched. The CDR3 DNA follows: TGCGCCAGCAGCTTGGCGCAGGGGGGAACTGAAGCTTTCTTT. Residues: CASSLAQGGTEAFF.

The chain uses TRBV2 and TRBJ2-2; 10 bases are shared with TRBD2. Germline CDR1 is SNHLY and CDR2 is FYNNEI. This CDR3 has 18 amino acids. V dropped 4 bases and J dropped 2; count of bases not matched to a gene: 10. The CDR3 sequence is CASSGGASGGTNTGELFF. The DNA for the CDR3 is TGTGCCAGCAGTGGGGGGGCTAGCGGGGGAACCAACACCGGGGAGCTGTTTTTT.

J is TRBJ1-2 and V is TRBV19; TRBD1 matches 11 bases. J gave up 4 bases and V 9 bases, and 7 bases lay outside the gene matches. The CDR3 loop spans 14 amino acids. Germline CDR1 and CDR2: LNHDA and SQIVND (reference sequence). The CDR3 DNA is TGTGCCAGCAAGGACAGGGGGCGCCCCTATGGCTACACCTTC. Amino acid sequence: CASKDRGRPYGYTF.

The V and J genes are TRBV2 and TRBJ2-7; no clear D gene. The length of the CDR3 is 14 residues. Looked up from germline, CDR1 is SNHLY and CDR2 is FYNNEI. Trimming removed 3 bases from V and 2 bases from J, with 11 bases in between. DNA of the CDR3: TGTGCCAGCAGTGAGATGGCCAGGACCTACGAGCAGTACTTC. Translated: CASSEMARTYEQYF.

This chain uses TRBV28 with TRBJ2-7; TRBD2 matches at 13 bases. The CDR3 consists of 17 residues. CDR1 MDHEN and CDR2 SYDVKM come from the germline V gene. V lost 5 bases to trimming and J lost 5 bases; unmatched junction nucleotides: 12. The CDR3 reads CASSVTSGGPGLHEQYF. CDR3 nucleotides: TGTGCCAGCAGTGTGACTAGCGGGGGGCCCGGACTCCACGAGCAGTACTTC.

This clone came up a few times. One end of the junction varies from germline; a read error may be responsible. This rearrangement joins TRBV5-6 to TRBJ1-5; TRBD1 matches 8 bases. Germline CDR1 is SGHDT and CDR2 is YYEEEE. The CDR3 consists of 16 residues. The CDR3 bases are TGTGCCAGCAGCCGCGACAGGGGCTCTGGAAATCAGCCCCAGAATTTT. Its protein product is CASSRDRGSGNQPQNF.

The chain links TRBV19 to TRBJ1-1, with 9 bases fitting TRBD1. The trim removed 7 bases at V and 0 bases at J, leaving 9 bases unmatched. In germline, CDR1 is LNHDA, CDR2 SQIVND (reference sequence). This CDR3 is 16 amino acids long. CDR3 sequence reads: CASTTTGGGMNTEAFF. The CDR3 DNA reads TGTGCCAGTACCACGACAGGGGGGGGCATGAACACTGAAGCTTTCTTT.